The 14 T cell receptor beta chains presented below share a single source sample, sequenced in a study of T cells in Graves' hyperthyroidism and ophthalmopathy. The investigators amplified TCR beta CDR3 regions from RNA transcripts. The TCR CDR3 first-round RT-PCR relied on the HTBI primer set. One entry per CDR3 protein, called by TCRdb with MiXCR from the multiplex PCR reads. The sample yields about 700,000 distinct CDR3 sequences, approximately 14% seen once. The sequenced material came from blood. The receptors shown here come from a woman under 30 with Graves' hyperthyroidism.

At least ten counts were recorded for this clonotype. The chain employs TRBV7-2 and TRBJ2-1, with D possibly TRBD1 on 7 matching bases. Trimming left V 1 base short and J 10 bases short, with 11 bases between. This CDR3 comprises 13 residues. Per the germline V gene, CDR1 is SGHTA and CDR2 is FQGNSA. This CDR3 is CASSLVQGGEQFF. The CDR3 nucleotides are TGTGCCAGCAGCTTAGTGCAGGGGGGAGAGCAGTTCTTC.

The V and J genes are TRBV7-9 and TRBJ1-2; tentative D call: TRBD1 (6 bases). V was trimmed by 3 bases and J by 8 bases, leaving 13 bases between them. This CDR3 region has 13 residues. Per the germline V gene, CDR1 is SEHNR and CDR2 is FQNEAQ (reference sequence). The CDR3 protein is CASSLGQTRGYTF. The DNA of the CDR3 is TGTGCCAGCAGCTTGGGACAAACCCGAGGCTACACCTTC.

Worth noting for this clonotype: A much larger clone lies a single base off, so this may be a read error. The gene calls are TRBV7-9 and TRBJ2-3; the D gene is possibly TRBD2 (5 bases). CDR3 length equals 15 residues. Germline lookup yields CDR1 SEHNR and CDR2 FQNEAQ (reference sequence). The CDR3 DNA sequence: TGTGCCAGCAGCTATGCGGCGGAGGTCACAGATATGCAGTATTTT. Translation gives CASSYAAEVTDMQYF.

The V and J genes are TRBV20-1 and TRBJ2-1, with D perhaps assigned TRBD1 or TRBD2 (5 bases each). The length of the CDR3 is 16 residues. V lost 0 bases and J 6 bases, leaving 18 bases between the germline ends. Per the germline V gene, CDR1 is DFQATT and CDR2 is SNEGSKA (reference sequence). Written as DNA, the CDR3 is TGCAGTGCTAGAGATCTGAGGGACGGACACGCCAATGAGCAGTTCTTC. This encodes CSARDLRDGHANEQFF.

This clonotype was observed at least ten times. The genes are TRBV27 and TRBJ2-7; no clear D gene. Germline-derived CDR1 and CDR2 are MNHEY and SMNVEV (reference sequence). The CDR3 totals 14 residues. With 4 bases removed from V and 5 bases from J, the gap between germline ends came to 15 bases. The DNA of the CDR3 is TGTGCCAGCAGTTCCCGGGTGGGAAGGGACGAGCAGTACTTC. Residues: CASSSRVGRDEQYF.

This clonotype showed up many times. The chain is built from TRBV2 and TRBJ2-7; tentatively, D is TRBD1 (6 bases). The germline V and J ends were trimmed by 7 bases and 0 bases, with 13 bases remaining between them. The CDR3 consists of 14 residues. Per germline, CDR1 SNHLY and CDR2 FYNNEI. CDR3 protein: CASIWTESSYEQYF. DNA for the CDR3: TGTGCCAGCATTTGGACAGAGAGCTCCTACGAGCAGTACTTC.

The chain recombines TRBV12-3 or TRBV12-4 with TRBJ2-1; TRBD1 or TRBD2 may be the D gene (6 bases each). The J call could be wrong; TRBJ2-7 is a better fit for the DNA end. The CDR3 runs to 16 residues. CDR3: CASRPLGGGSYNEQYF. The CDR3 bases are TGTGCCAGCAGACCGCTTGGAGGGGGTTCGTACAATGAGCAGTACTTC.

The chain links TRBV6-2 or TRBV6-3 to TRBJ2-1; D possibly corresponds to TRBD2 (5 bases). The germline V gene has CDR1 MNHEY and CDR2 SVGEGT. V gave up 0 bases and J gave up 3 bases, with 12 bases separating them. The CDR3 totals 16 residues. The CDR3 DNA reads as TGTGCCAGCAGTTACTCGACTGGACGGGGCTACAATGAGCAGTTCTTC. Amino acids: CASSYSTGRGYNEQFF.

In this sample, this clonotype turned up many times. The CDR3 bases are TGTGCCAGCAGGGGACTAGCGGGAGACTCGTGGAATGAGCAGTTCTTC. Translating gives CASRGLAGDSWNEQFF. The gene calls are TRBV6-1 and TRBJ2-1; 14 positions agree with TRBD2. Germline V gene sequence: CDR1 MNHNS, CDR2 SASEGT. This CDR3 is built from 16 residues. V lost 6 bases to trimming and J lost 7 bases; unmatched junction nucleotides: 8.

The V gene is TRBV11-2, the J gene TRBJ2-7; no clear D gene. The CDR3 has 12 residues. V gave up 5 bases and J gave up 3 bases, with 8 bases separating them. Germline-derived CDR1 and CDR2 are SGHAT and FQNNGV. The CDR3 sequence is CASSTGRYEQYF. CDR3 coding DNA: TGTGCCAGCAGCACCGGGCGCTACGAGCAGTACTTC.

This clonotype has a handful of counts. V and J are TRBV24-1 and TRBJ1-5; D not certain. The V end lost 3 bases, the J end lost 7 bases, and 9 bases lay between the germline ends. Germline CDR1 is KGHDR and CDR2 is SFDVKD. The CDR3 runs to 13 residues. CDR3 amino acids: CATSDSGRQPQHF. The CDR3 DNA follows: TGTGCCACCAGTGATAGCGGGAGACAGCCCCAGCATTTT.

This clonotype was observed many times. The V gene is TRBV27, the J gene TRBJ2-7, with D tentatively TRBD1 (5 bases). Germline CDR1 and CDR2: MNHEY and SMNVEV (reference sequence). V was trimmed by 3 bases and J by 3 bases, leaving 9 bases between them. The CDR3 sequence is 13 residues long. CDR3 DNA: TGTGCCAGCAGTTTTAACAGGATCTACGAGCAGTACTTC. Its protein is CASSFNRIYEQYF.

CDR3 loop: CASRSLANTGELFF. The CDR3 region has the DNA TGTGCCAGCAGGTCCCTAGCTAACACCGGGGAGCTGTTTTTT. This chain links TRBV6-1 with TRBJ2-2, with D perhaps matching TRBD2 (5 bases). Germline V gene sequence: CDR1 MNHNS, CDR2 SASEGT. Trimming cost V 6 bases and J 2 bases, with 10 bases left between them. The CDR3 has 14 residues.

The table lists this clonotype with many counts. V gene TRBV11-2 combines with J gene TRBJ2-5, with TRBD2 as a possible D gene (5 bases). V lost 0 bases, J lost 2 bases, and 19 bases lay in between. Germline-derived CDR1 and CDR2 are SGHAT and FQNNGV. There are 18 residues in the CDR3. CDR3 sequence reads: CASSLDLRVATRQETQYF. As DNA, the CDR3 is TGTGCCAGCAGCTTAGATCTTCGGGTAGCGACTCGTCAAGAGACCCAGTACTTC.